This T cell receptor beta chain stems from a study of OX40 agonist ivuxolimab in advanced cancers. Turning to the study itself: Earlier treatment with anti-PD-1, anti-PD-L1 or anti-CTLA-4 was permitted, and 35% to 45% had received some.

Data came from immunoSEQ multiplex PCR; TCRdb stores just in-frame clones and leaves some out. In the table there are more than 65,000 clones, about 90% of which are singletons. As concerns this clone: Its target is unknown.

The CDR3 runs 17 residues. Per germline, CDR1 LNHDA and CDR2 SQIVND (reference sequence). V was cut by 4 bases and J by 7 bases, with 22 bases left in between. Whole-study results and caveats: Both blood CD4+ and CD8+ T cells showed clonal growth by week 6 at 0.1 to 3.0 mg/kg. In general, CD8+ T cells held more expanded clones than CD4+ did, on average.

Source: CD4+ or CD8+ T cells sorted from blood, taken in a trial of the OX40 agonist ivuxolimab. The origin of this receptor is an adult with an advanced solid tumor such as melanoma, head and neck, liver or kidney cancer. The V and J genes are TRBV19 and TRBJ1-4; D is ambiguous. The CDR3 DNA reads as TGTGCCAGTAGTACGTCCCCCGGACTGAGCGAATTTGAAAAACTGTTTTTT. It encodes CASSTSPGLSEFEKLFF. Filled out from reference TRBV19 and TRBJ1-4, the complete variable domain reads DGGITQSPKYLFRKEGQNVTLSCEQNLNHDAMYWYRQDPGQGLRLIYYSQIVNDFQKGDIAEGYSVSREKKESFPLTVTSAQKNPTAFYLCASSTSPGLSEFEKLFFGSGTQLSVL.